One sample yielded the 17 T cell receptor beta chains listed below, sequenced in a study of OX40 agonist ivuxolimab in advanced cancers. Data came from immunoSEQ multiplex PCR; TCRdb stores just in-frame clones and leaves some out. The sample consists of about 20,000 clones, 75% to 90% of them appearing once. The sequencing used CD4+ or CD8+ T cells sorted from blood, collected in a trial of the OX40 agonist ivuxolimab. Receptor source: an adult with an advanced solid tumor such as melanoma, head and neck, liver or kidney cancer.

This clone has just one count. This chain's CDR3 is CAWSWGAGELFF. CDR3 nucleotide sequence: TGTGCCTGGAGTTGGGGAGCCGGGGAGCTGTTTTTT. The chain joins TRBV30 to TRBJ2-2; tentative D call: TRBD2 (5 bases). Germline V gene lookup returns CDR1 GTSNPN and CDR2 SVGIG (reference sequence). The CDR3 covers 12 residues. V was pared by 2 bases and J by 6 bases, with 7 bases between. The full variable domain, its missing parts supplied by reference TRBV30 and TRBJ2-2, is SQTIHQWPATLVQPVGSPLSLECTVEGTSNPNLYWYRQAAGRGLQLLFYSVGIGQISSEVPQNLSASRPQDRQFILSSKKLLLSDSGFYLCAWSWGAGELFFGEGSRLTVL.

The chain links TRBV10-2 to TRBJ1-2, with TRBD1 as a possible D gene (6 bases). With 6 bases removed from V and 2 bases from J, the gap between germline ends came to 19 bases. The CDR3 has 16 amino acids. Looked up from germline, CDR1 is WSHSY and CDR2 is SAAADI. The chain's CDR3 is CASSGPLDRANYGYTF. The CDR3 DNA reads as TGCGCCAGCAGCGGACCCCTGGACAGAGCGAACTATGGCTACACCTTC.

This clone was picked up a small number of times. The chain is built from TRBV4-1 and TRBJ1-1; 8 bases are shared with TRBD1. CDR3 length: 15 amino acids. Germline V gene sequence: CDR1 MGHRA, CDR2 YSYEKL. V trimming: 0 bases; J trimming: 4 bases; junction bases outside the gene matches: 4. In DNA form, the CDR3 reads TGCGCCAGCAGCCAAGAGGACAGGGAGGGCACTGAAGCTTTCTTT. This gives the protein CASSQEDREGTEAFF.

The chain combines TRBV7-7 with TRBJ2-2; no reliable D call. V gave up 5 bases and J gave up 5 bases, with 9 bases separating them. This CDR3 is built from 13 residues. Germline V gene lookup returns CDR1 SSHAT and CDR2 FNYEAQ (reference sequence). The CDR3 coding sequence is TGTGCCAGCAGCCACTTAGAAACCGGGGAGCTGTTTTTT. It translates to CASSHLETGELFF.

The rearrangement joins TRBV28 to TRBJ2-7; D possibly corresponds to TRBD2 (6 bases). The CDR3 sequence is 15 residues long. V gave up 8 bases and J gave up 0 bases, with 17 bases separating them. In germline, CDR1 is MDHEN, CDR2 SYDVKM. DNA of the CDR3: TGTGCCAGCCTAAATAGCGGCCCAAGCTCCTACGAGCAGTACTTC. Translation: CASLNSGPSSYEQYF.

The CDR3 reads CASSLAGSTDTQYF. DNA for the CDR3: TGTGCCAGCAGTTTAGCCGGAAGCACAGATACGCAGTATTTT. The chain is built from TRBV27 and TRBJ2-3; D is undetermined. The CDR3 extends over 14 amino acids. The V gene lost 2 bases and the J gene lost 0 bases, with 6 bases spanning the gap. CDR1 is MNHEY and CDR2 is SMNVEV in the germline V gene (reference sequence).

The table lists this clone with a count of one. This chain connects TRBV7-9 to TRBJ1-2; no clear D. V was shortened by 3 bases and J by 7 bases, with 9 bases between the two germline ends. The CDR3 covers 12 residues. CDR1 and CDR2 from the germline V gene are SEHNR and FQNEAQ (reference sequence). CDR3 loop: CASSLVGSGYTF. CDR3 coding DNA: TGTGCCAGCAGCTTGGTAGGGTCTGGCTACACCTTC.

The rearrangement joins TRBV6-6 to TRBJ2-7; TRBD2 matches at 7 bases. The ends lost 2 bases at V and 2 bases at J; junction bases unmatched: 3. Looked up from germline, CDR1 is MNHNY and CDR2 is SVGAGI (reference sequence). This CDR3 is 14 amino acids long. CDR3 in DNA: TGTGCCAGCAGTTACGAGGGAGGGCCCTACGAGCAGTACTTC. Protein: CASSYEGGPYEQYF.

The V call is TRBV2, the J call TRBJ1-2, with a tentative D call TRBD1 (5 bases). The CDR3 spans 11 residues. The germline V gene has CDR1 SNHLY and CDR2 FYNNEI. Trimming removed 10 bases from V and 2 bases from J, with 8 bases in between. The CDR3 protein is CATGGNYGYTF. The CDR3, as DNA: TGTGCCACCGGGGGGAACTATGGCTACACCTTC.

Details on this clone: The same CDR3 arises from other DNA sequences in this sample as well. The DNA for the CDR3 is TGTGCCAGTAGTATAGGGGGTGGGGGGCAGCCCCAGCATTTT. Translating it yields CASSIGGGGQPQHF. The chain is built from TRBV19 and TRBJ1-5; possibly TRBD1 for D (5 bases). V shed 1 base and J shed 7 bases, with 11 bases lying between them. This CDR3 has 14 residues. Germline V gene data show CDR1 as LNHDA and CDR2 as SQIVND (reference sequence).

This sequence joins TRBV10-1 and TRBJ1-5, with D perhaps TRBD1 (6 bases). Trimming took 8 bases from V and 6 from J, leaving 14 bases between them. Per the germline V gene, CDR1 is WNHNN and CDR2 is SYGVQD (reference sequence). The CDR3 is 13 amino acids. The CDR3 reads CASSTGVGQPQHF. CDR3 sequence (DNA): TGCGCCAGCTCGACAGGTGTCGGTCAGCCCCAGCATTTT.

This clone was seen a handful of times. The chain employs TRBV28 and TRBJ1-2; no firm D call. The germline V and J ends were trimmed by 4 bases and 2 bases, with 8 bases remaining between them. This CDR3 has 13 residues. Germline CDR1 is MDHEN and CDR2 is SYDVKM. The CDR3 spells CASSWMGNYGYTF. The CDR3 nucleotides are TGTGCCAGCAGTTGGATGGGAAACTATGGCTACACCTTC.

This rearrangement joins TRBV5-8 to TRBJ1-4; D gene unclear. Trimming took off 0 bases at V and 0 bases at J, with 18 bases between the two ends. Germline lookup yields CDR1 SGHTS and CDR2 YDEGEE. This CDR3 region has 19 residues. The CDR3 here is CASSLAALSGFATNEKLFF. The CDR3 region has the DNA TGTGCCAGCAGCTTGGCTGCGCTTTCGGGGTTTGCAACTAATGAAAAACTGTTTTTT.

V is TRBV5-4 and J is TRBJ2-5; tentative D call: TRBD2 (7 bases). Trimming left V 5 bases short and J 2 bases short, with 16 bases between. This CDR3 contains 15 residues. The V gene's germline CDR1 is SGHNT and CDR2 YYREEE (reference sequence). In DNA form, the CDR3 reads TGTGCCAGCAGACGAGGGGGGGACCAACAAGAGACCCAGTACTTC. Translation gives CASRRGGDQQETQYF.

This chain links TRBV6-1 with TRBJ1-6; the D gene is possibly TRBD1 (6 bases). V lost 3 bases and J lost 10, with 13 bases in between. The germline V gene has CDR1 MNHNS and CDR2 SASEGT. The CDR3 totals 14 residues. CDR3 in DNA: TGTGCCAGCAGTGACCCCGGACAGTTCTCACCCCTCCACTTT. Residues: CASSDPGQFSPLHF.

This clone occurred a few times. The chain recombines TRBV5-1 with TRBJ2-2; D is perhaps TRBD2 (5 bases). Trimming removed 5 bases at V and 5 bases at J, with 10 bases between. Germline CDR1 reads SGHRS; CDR2 reads YFSETQ. There are 13 residues in the CDR3. The CDR3 DNA sequence: TGCGCCAGCAGAATGTCGGGAACCGGGGAGCTGTTTTTT. Its translation: CASRMSGTGELFF.

The V gene is TRBV5-4, the J gene TRBJ1-2; D gene unclear. CDR1 and CDR2 (germline): SGHNT, YYREEE (reference sequence). The length of the CDR3 is 13 residues. Trimming took off 4 bases at V and 4 bases at J, with 11 bases between the two ends. The CDR3 DNA sequence: TGTGCCAGCAGCCGCCGGGATTTCTATGGCTACACCTTC. Encoded protein: CASSRRDFYGYTF.